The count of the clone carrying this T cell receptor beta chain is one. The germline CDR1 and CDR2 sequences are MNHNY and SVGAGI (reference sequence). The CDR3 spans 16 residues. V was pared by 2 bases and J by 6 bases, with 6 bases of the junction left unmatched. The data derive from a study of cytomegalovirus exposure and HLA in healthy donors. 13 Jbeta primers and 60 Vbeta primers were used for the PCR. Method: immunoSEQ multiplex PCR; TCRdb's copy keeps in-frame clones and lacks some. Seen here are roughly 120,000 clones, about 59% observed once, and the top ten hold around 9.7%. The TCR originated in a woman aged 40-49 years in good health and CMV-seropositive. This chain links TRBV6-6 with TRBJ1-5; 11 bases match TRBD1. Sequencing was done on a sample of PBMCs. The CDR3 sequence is CASSYGRTGGGQPQHF. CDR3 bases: TGTGCCAGCAGTTACGGAAGGACAGGGGGCGGTCAGCCCCAGCATTTT.